This T cell receptor beta chain was recorded in a study of blood T cell repertoires in COVID-19. On the study more broadly: Collection of acute and convalescent COVID-19 samples took place in the United States, Italy and Spain. PBMCs, B-cell-depleted T cells, or T cells were the source of the cDNA or gDNA that made up the material.

This CDR3 is 15 amino acids long. Per germline, CDR1 DFQATT and CDR2 SNEGSKA (reference sequence). V was cut by 3 bases and J by 2 bases, with 16 bases left in between. As handled by the study authors: Counts of nucleated cells, estimated from reference gene primer amplification, were obtained. Using immunoSEQ multiplex PCR, the repertoire was profiled, and TCRdb retains in-frame clones only, with some absent. The V and J calls and clone size were taken over from that table, and D and trimming were inferred from the DNA. This sample carries roughly 120,000 clones, 65% to 85% of them seen once, and the ten largest clones take 1.9%.

Sequences were obtained from peripheral blood. This TCR derives from a man between 65 and 79 years old with acute or convalescent COVID-19. This chain uses TRBV20-1 with TRBJ2-5; TRBD2 might be the D (5 bases). CDR3: CSASRGRGGQETQYF. For the CDR3, the DNA is TGCAGTGCTAGTCGAGGGCGCGGAGGACAAGAGACCCAGTACTTC.